The rows below give T cell receptor beta chains drawn from one sample of a study of OX40 agonist ivuxolimab in advanced cancers. Profiled with immunoSEQ multiplex PCR; TCRdb holds only in-frame clones, not every one. The table records around 46,000 clones, roughly nine tenths of them present only once. Sequenced material: CD4+ or CD8+ T cells sorted from blood, taken in a trial of the OX40 agonist ivuxolimab. The receptors stem from an adult with an advanced solid tumor such as melanoma, head and neck, liver or kidney cancer. Both conserved end residues are part of each CDR3. Each record gives: V gene, clone size, J gene, D gene, CDR3 protein, CDR3 DNA. A D gene is named only where the DNA matches it firmly. Clone size is not always given. Where it is, it says once, few, many or a class for expanded clones.

TRBV29-1,once,TRBJ2-3,TRBD2,CSVLRTSGGTDTQYF,TGCAGCGTCTTACGGACTAGCGGGGGCACAGATACGCAGTATTTT
TRBV27,NA,TRBJ2-6,NA,CASSISGANVLTF,TGTGCCAGCAGTATTTCTGGGGCCAACGTCCTGACTTTC
TRBV19,NA,TRBJ2-2,NA,CASSILQGNGELFF,TGTGCCAGTAGTATCTTACAGGGTAACGGGGAGCTGTTTTTT
TRBV19,NA,TRBJ2-7,NA,CASSILTGEGYYEQYF,TGTGCCAGTAGTATCCTTACCGGAGAGGGGTACTACGAGCAGTACTTC
TRBV7-9,once,TRBJ2-1,NA,CASSPSSYNEQFF,TGTGCCAGCAGCCCTAGTTCCTACAATGAGCAGTTCTTC
TRBV28,NA,TRBJ2-7,TRBD2,CASSSSSGRGSYEQYF,TGTGCCAGCAGTAGTTCGAGCGGGAGGGGTTCCTACGAGCAGTACTTC
TRBV15,medium-sized,TRBJ2-1,NA,CATSSGSGSSYNEQFF,TGTGCCACCAGCAGTGGGTCCGGTAGCTCCTACAATGAGCAGTTCTTC
TRBV7-2,NA,TRBJ1-2,NA,CASSPGRYTRNYGYTF,TGTGCCAGCAGCCCAGGACGGTATACAAGGAACTATGGCTACACCTTC
TRBV13,NA,TRBJ2-7,NA,CASSPRAQTVYEQYF,TGTGCCAGCAGCCCGAGAGCCCAGACAGTTTACGAGCAGTACTTC
TRBV9,NA,TRBJ2-1,TRBD2,CASSAGGRSYNEQFF,TGTGCCAGCAGCGCCGGCGGGAGGAGTTACAATGAGCAGTTCTTC
TRBV29-1,NA,TRBJ2-7,TRBD1,CSVEDLGQGVYYEQYF,TGCAGCGTTGAAGACTTGGGACAGGGGGTTTACTACGAGCAGTACTTC
TRBV4-1,few,TRBJ2-1,TRBD2,CASSQGTSGRDEQFF,TGCGCCAGCAGCCAAGGGACTAGCGGTCGGGATGAGCAGTTCTTC
TRBV6-5,NA,TRBJ2-7,NA,CASSQSQGSEQYF,TGTGCCAGCAGCCAGAGCCAGGGATCCGAGCAGTACTTC
TRBV4-1,NA,TRBJ2-1,NA,CASSQDGTDDEQFF,TGCGCCAGCAGCCAAGACGGAACAGACGATGAGCAGTTCTTC
TRBV7-9,few,TRBJ1-2,TRBD1,CASSTGAFYGYTF,TGTGCCAGCAGCACAGGGGCCTTCTATGGCTACACCTTC
TRBV6-5,NA,TRBJ1-4,NA,CASSTWGGTNEKLFF,TGTGCCAGCAGTACCTGGGGAGGCACTAATGAAAAACTGTTTTTT
TRBV4-1,NA,TRBJ2-5,TRBD2,CASSQASGLAGGLGLETQYF,TGCGCCAGCAGCCAAGCCTCCGGACTAGCGGGGGGGCTTGGTTTAGAGACCCAGTACTTC
TRBV23-1,NA,TRBJ2-3,TRBD2,CASSQWMTSGTETDTQYF,TGCGCCAGCAGTCAATGGATGACTAGCGGGACAGAAACAGATACGCAGTATTTT
TRBV27,NA,TRBJ2-1,TRBD1,CASRAGTAYNEQFF,TGTGCCAGCAGGGCCGGGACAGCTTACAATGAGCAGTTCTTC
TRBV28,NA,TRBJ1-6,NA,CASQQGFGSFNSPLHF,TGTGCCAGTCAACAGGGATTCGGAAGTTTTAATTCACCCCTCCACTTT